In this sample, the clone carrying this T cell receptor beta chain turned up once. Its specificity is not known. This sample was taken from a study of T cell responses to AZD1222 COVID-19 vaccine. The study's findings and limits: Nearly half of spike-specific TCRs reportedly target unmutated variant regions. Just a handful of AZD1222 recipients tested seropositive at baseline. Sampling that yielded the repertoires occurred only after the peak T cell response. The study found Spike-specific TCR breadth and depth rose after two AZD1222 doses.

Assay: immunoSEQ multiplex PCR; the TCRdb copy retains only in-frame clones and omits some. This table holds 130,000 to 150,000 clones, more than 75% found once. The CDR3 spans 14 residues. Germline V gene data show CDR1 as MDHEN and CDR2 as SYDVKM. V gave up 9 bases and J gave up 4 bases; unmatched junction bases: 10. This material consisted of peripheral blood, taken on day 0 of AZD1222 vaccination. The rearrangement joins TRBV28 to TRBJ2-7; 9 bases are shared with TRBD1. The sequence came from an adult in good health. In DNA, the CDR3 is TGTGCCAGTAAACCGGGACAGGGCCGGTACGAGCAGTACTTC. This gives the protein CASKPGQGRYEQYF.